Given below is one T cell receptor beta chain in context. This sample was included in a study of T cell changes during pregnancy in multiple sclerosis. Looked up from germline, CDR1 is LGHNA and CDR2 is YSLEER. After removal of 1 base from V and 0 bases from J, the junction contained 7 bases not matched to a gene. The CDR3 totals 17 residues. The protocol was immunoSEQ multiplex PCR, while the TCRdb copy is restricted to in-frame clones and leaves out a portion. The profile shows 40,000 to 50,000 clones, about 92% of them singletons. V usage is TRBV4-3 and J usage is TRBJ2-3, with 7 bases aligning to TRBD2. The sequence came from a female donor with multiple sclerosis, enrolled in a pregnancy study. Sequencing was performed on CD8+ T cells from peripheral blood mononuclear cells, taken in the first trimester of pregnancy. CDR3 in DNA: TGCGCCAGCAGCCAAGGGAGTAGCGGGCATAGCACAGATACGCAGTATTTT. It is translated as CASSQGSSGHSTDTQYF.